This T cell receptor (beta chain) was obtained from a study of cytomegalovirus exposure and HLA in healthy donors. Study-level points and caveats: Published work reported that the classifier diagnosed cytomegalovirus status with high specificity and sensitivity. Among TCR sequences, most were rare, though some public TCRs appeared in many donors. Later, TCR association rates were found to vary by HLA locus, highest for DRB1 and lowest for HLA-C.

J gave up 3 bases and V 6 bases, and 7 bases lay outside the gene matches. Germline CDR1 MNHEY, CDR2 SMNVEV (reference sequence). The CDR3 contains 14 residues. Primers included in the PCR were 60 Vbeta and 13 Jbeta primers. Sequenced by immunoSEQ multiplex PCR; TCRdb stores in-frame clones only, minus some. Of 120,000 to 150,000 clones in the sample, approximately 80% were seen once. As concerns this clone: Its specificity is not known.

This sequence was found in a man aged 25-40 years in good health and CMV-seropositive. The specimen was PBMCs. The chain joins TRBV27 to TRBJ2-7, with 8 positions matching TRBD1. The CDR3 loop reads CASREDRGVYEQYF. In DNA form, the CDR3 reads TGTGCCAGCAGGGAAGACAGGGGAGTCTACGAGCAGTACTTC.